This T cell receptor (beta chain) was retrieved from a study of cytomegalovirus exposure and HLA in healthy donors. Deletions cut 3 bases from V and 6 bases from J, with 14 bases between. This CDR3 is 15 amino acids long. Germline V gene lookup returns CDR1 MDHEN and CDR2 SYDVKM. Researchers ran the PCR with 60 Vbeta and 13 Jbeta primers. Sequencing was performed with immunoSEQ multiplex PCR; in TCRdb, only in-frame clones are kept and a portion is missing. The sample contains about 140,000 clones, 80% to 85% of which appear only once. The source of this sequence is a boy younger than 10 in good health and CMV-seronegative. Sequenced: PBMCs. V usage is TRBV28 and J usage is TRBJ1-4; perhaps TRBD1 as D (5 bases). As DNA, the CDR3 is TGTGCCAGCAGTTTTTCTCAGGGTGCGGATGAAAAACTGTTTTTT. As protein: CASSFSQGADEKLFF.